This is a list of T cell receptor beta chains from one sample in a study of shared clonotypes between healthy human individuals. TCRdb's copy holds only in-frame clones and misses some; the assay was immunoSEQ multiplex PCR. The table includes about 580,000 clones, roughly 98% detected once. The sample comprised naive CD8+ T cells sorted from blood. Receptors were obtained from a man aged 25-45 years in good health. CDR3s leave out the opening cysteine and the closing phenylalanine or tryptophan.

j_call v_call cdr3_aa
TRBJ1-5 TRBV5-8 ASSSRPFNQPQH
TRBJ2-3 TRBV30 AWNGGDGDTQY
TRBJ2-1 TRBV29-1 SVEEAKRGDYNEQF
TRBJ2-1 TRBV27 ASSPTPVNEQF
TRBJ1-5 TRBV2 ASSDVQVNQPQH
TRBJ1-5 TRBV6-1 ASSLRSRGNQPQH
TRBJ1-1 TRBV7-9 ASSPSLDRRNTEAF
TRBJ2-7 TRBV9 ASSVGTSGVYEQY
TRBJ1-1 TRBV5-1 ASSPGQVITEAF
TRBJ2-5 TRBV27 ASSEGTGQETQY
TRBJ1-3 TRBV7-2 ASSSSWAGGRPGNTIY
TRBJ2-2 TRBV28 ASSFLGELF
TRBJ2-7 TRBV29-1 SVKVETGPIDSYEQY
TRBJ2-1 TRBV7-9 ASSPGTGEQF
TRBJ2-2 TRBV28 ASSSSPLNTGELF
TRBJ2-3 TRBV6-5 ASSFGLADHTDTQY
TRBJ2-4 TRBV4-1 ASSLYSGAKNIQY
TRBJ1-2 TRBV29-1 SVSAEGGHFGYT
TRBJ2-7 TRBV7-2 ASSLEFGREGRYSYEQY
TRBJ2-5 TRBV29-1 SVPEIAGGFIVANQETQY
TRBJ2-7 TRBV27 ASSTTKGYEQY
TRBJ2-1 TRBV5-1 ASSLAGTGAPLGFNEQF
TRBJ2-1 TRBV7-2 ASSLWLADNEQF
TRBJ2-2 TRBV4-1 ASSQDVRGGTGELF
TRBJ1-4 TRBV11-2 ASSSPAGEKLF
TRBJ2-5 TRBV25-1 ASSPPQGRAQETQY
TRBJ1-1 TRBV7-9 ASSFDPGTANTEAF
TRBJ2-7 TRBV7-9 ASSPKTSGSYEQY
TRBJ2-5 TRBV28 ASSFFPPQTSGEETQY
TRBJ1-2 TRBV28 ASSLMGGYGYT
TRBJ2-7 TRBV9 ASGSYEQY
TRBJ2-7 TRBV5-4 ASRPGLAGVGEQY
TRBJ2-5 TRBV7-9 ASSLLAGLETETQY
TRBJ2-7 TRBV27 ASSPGLAGTYEQY
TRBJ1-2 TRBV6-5 ASSYSIRTGYT
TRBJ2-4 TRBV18 ASSPGATGARAKNIQY
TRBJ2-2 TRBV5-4 ASSHPDRGHTGELF
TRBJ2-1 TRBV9 ASSVAAGTYSYNEQF
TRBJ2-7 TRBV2 ASRTASYEQY
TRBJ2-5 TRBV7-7 ASSPELAGEETQY
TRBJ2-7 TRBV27 ASSSRRLAGAGPYEQY
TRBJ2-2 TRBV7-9 ASSFAGQGDTGELF
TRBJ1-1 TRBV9 ASSPRANVNTEAF
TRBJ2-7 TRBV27 ASSGGLAIDEQY
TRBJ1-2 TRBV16 ASSQSVSGTGYT
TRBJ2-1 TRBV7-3 ASSFSGGTYNEQF
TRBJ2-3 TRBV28 VTQRGTTTRDTQY
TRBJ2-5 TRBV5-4 ASSLVSEKETQY